Below, 25 T cell receptor beta chains from the same sample are listed, as sequenced in a study of CD8+CD57+ T cells in acquired aplastic anemia. Genomic DNA was employed as the template in profiling TCR beta VDJ and CDR3. TCRdb fed the reads into MiXCR, producing one record per CDR3 protein. The sample has 170,000 or so distinct CDR3 sequences, 48% seen once. All patients picked for sequencing had shown, by flow cytometry, an expansion of CD8+CD57+ cells. The sample taken for sequencing was sorted CD4+, CD8+, or CD8+CD57+ T cells (not recorded which) from PBMCs. The source of these receptors is a human donor with aplastic anemia.

This rearrangement joins TRBV11-1 to TRBJ1-2; 7 positions match TRBD1. Germline V CDR1 and CDR2: SGHAT, FQDESV (reference sequence). J lost 4 bases, V lost 0 bases, and 8 bases had no gene match. This CDR3 is 16 amino acids long. CDR3 protein: CASSLAGAQGTYGYTF. The DNA for the CDR3 is TGTGCCAGCAGCTTAGCAGGGGCACAGGGGACCTATGGCTACACCTTC.

The chain carries TRBV7-2 and TRBJ2-3, with 8 positions matching TRBD2. V shed 5 bases, J shed 5 bases, and the junction held 3 bases outside the gene matches. Germline V CDR1 and CDR2: SGHTA, FQGNSA. The CDR3 is 13 amino acids. The DNA of the CDR3 is TGTGCCAGCAGCGCGGGGGGCTTAGATACGCAGTATTTT. This encodes CASSAGGLDTQYF.

Notes on this clonotype: A read error may be the cause here, since a much bigger clone is one base away. The chain is built from TRBV4-1 and TRBJ2-6, with D perhaps matching TRBD1 (5 bases). CDR3 length: 18 amino acids. Germline V CDR1 and CDR2: MGHRA, YSYEKL. Written as DNA, the CDR3 is TGCGCCAGCAGCCAAGAATGGGGTACCCTCTCTGGGGCCGACGTCCTGACTTTC. Translation gives CASSQEWGTLSGADVLTF.

The gene calls are TRBV3-1 and TRBJ2-5; D is ambiguous. Per the germline V gene, CDR1 is LGHDT and CDR2 is YNNKEL (reference sequence). Deletions cut 0 bases from V and 7 bases from J, with 6 bases between. The CDR3 contains 12 residues. The CDR3 spells CASSQERATQYF. Written as DNA, the CDR3 is TGTGCCAGCAGCCAAGAGCGTGCGACCCAGTACTTC.

Many counts were recorded for this clonotype. The V gene is TRBV20-1, the J gene TRBJ1-1; the D is unclear. The V gene lost 0 bases and the J gene lost 3 bases, with 8 bases spanning the gap. This CDR3 spans 13 amino acids. CDR1 is DFQATT and CDR2 is SNEGSKA in the germline V gene (reference sequence). CDR3 in DNA: TGCAGTGCTAGAGATAGCAGTGACACTGAAGCTTTCTTT. It yields the protein CSARDSSDTEAFF.

The chain links TRBV19 to TRBJ1-6; D may be TRBD1 (6 bases). Per germline, CDR1 LNHDA and CDR2 SQIVND (reference sequence). This CDR3 comprises 14 residues. Trimming took 3 bases from V and 10 from J, leaving 13 bases between them. This CDR3 reads CASSIGGPSSPLHF. The CDR3 DNA reads TGTGCCAGTAGTATTGGGGGGCCCAGCTCACCCCTCCACTTT.

The chain employs TRBV19 and TRBJ1-6; 7 bases align to TRBD1. The CDR3 totals 13 residues. After removal of 2 bases from V and 8 bases from J, the junction contained 0 bases not matched to a gene. Germline lookup yields CDR1 LNHDA and CDR2 SQIVND (reference sequence). In DNA, the CDR3 is TGTGCCAGTAGTATAACAGGGGATTCACCCCTCCACTTT. Amino acids: CASSITGDSPLHF.

The V gene is TRBV7-2, the J gene TRBJ2-5; the D gene could be TRBD1 or TRBD2 (6 bases each). V was shortened by 4 bases and J by 2 bases, with 8 bases between the two germline ends. Germline loops: CDR1 SGHTA, CDR2 FQGNSA. The CDR3 is 13 amino acids. The CDR3 is CASSWRGQETQYF. CDR3 coding DNA: TGTGCCAGCAGCTGGAGGGGGCAAGAGACCCAGTACTTC.

The V and J genes are TRBV15 and TRBJ2-7; D is perhaps TRBD1 or TRBD2 (5 bases each). The CDR3 runs to 15 residues. Trimming shortened V by 0 bases and J by 3 bases, and 12 bases separated the two germline ends. CDR1 LNHNV and CDR2 YYDKDF come from the germline V gene (reference sequence). The CDR3 is CATSRDRGMSYEQYF. The DNA for the CDR3 is TGTGCCACCAGCAGAGATCGGGGCATGAGCTACGAGCAGTACTTC. Full variable domain (rest looked up from reference TRBV15 and TRBJ2-7): DAMVIQNPRYQVTQFGKPVTLSCSQTLNHNVMYWYQQKSSQAPKLLFHYYDKDFNNEADTPDNFQSRRPNTSFCFLDIRSPGLGDTAMYLCATSRDRGMSYEQYFGPGTRLTVT.

CDR3 loop: CATSSRDRNAGELFF. Written as DNA, the CDR3 is TGTGCCACCAGCAGCCGGGACAGGAATGCCGGGGAGCTGTTTTTT. J is TRBJ2-2 and V is TRBV15, with TRBD1 matching 8 bases. Germline CDR1 LNHNV, CDR2 YYDKDF (reference sequence). Trimming cost V 3 bases and J 6 bases; bases outside gene matches: 6. The CDR3 loop spans 15 amino acids.

The rearrangement links TRBV29-1 to TRBJ1-4; no reliable D call. Germline CDR1 and CDR2: SQVTM and ANQGSEA. There are 15 residues in the CDR3. Trimming cost V 1 base and J 8 bases, with 17 bases left between them. The CDR3 loop reads CSVEGTRAGGEKLFF. The CDR3 DNA sequence: TGCAGCGTTGAAGGGACGAGGGCGGGAGGGGAAAAACTGTTTTTT.

There are many counts of this clonotype. The rearrangement uses TRBV2 and TRBJ2-1, with 10 positions matching TRBD2. This CDR3 is built from 14 residues. J was trimmed by 15 bases and V by 1 base; bases with no gene match: 9. Germline lookup yields CDR1 SNHLY and CDR2 FYNNEI. The CDR3 loop reads CASSEGLAGFIAFF. CDR3 DNA: TGTGCCAGCAGTGAAGGACTAGCGGGTTTTATCGCGTTCTTC.

Only a few counts were recorded for this clonotype. The chain's CDR3 is CSAKSGRDPGEAFF. CDR3 nucleotides: TGCAGTGCTAAGTCGGGCAGGGACCCCGGTGAAGCTTTCTTT. J is TRBJ1-1 and V is TRBV20-1; D might be TRBD1 (5 bases). The CDR3 loop spans 14 amino acids. The ends were cut back, 4 bases at V and 7 bases at J, with 19 bases in the middle. Germline V gene sequence: CDR1 DFQATT, CDR2 SNEGSKA (reference sequence).

This clonotype was detected many times. The chain combines TRBV24-1 with TRBJ1-1; tentatively, D is TRBD1 (6 bases). CDR1 is KGHDR, CDR2 SFDVKD, per germline. V dropped 6 bases and J dropped 5 bases, with 15 bases sitting between them. This CDR3 is 14 amino acids long. The chain's CDR3 is CATSTGGRGTEAFF. CDR3 nucleotide sequence: TGTGCCACCAGTACGGGGGGGAGGGGGACTGAAGCTTTCTTT.

On this clonotype itself: A much larger clone lies a single base off, so this may be a read error. The chain recombines TRBV12-3 or TRBV12-4 with TRBJ1-1; unclear D gene. This CDR3 region has 14 residues. The V and J ends lost 5 bases and 0 bases respectively, with 10 bases between them. CDR3 loop: CASSRGVMNTEAFF. CDR3 nucleotide sequence: TGTGCCAGCAGTCGTGGGGTGATGAACACTGAAGCTTTCTTT.

This chain connects TRBV10-3 to TRBJ2-5, with TRBD1 as a possible D gene (7 bases). Germline CDR1 ENHRY, CDR2 SYGVKD. The V and J ends lost 11 bases and 11 bases respectively, with 24 bases between them. The CDR3 totals 13 residues. CDR3 coding DNA: TGTGCCGCCAGAGGTAGGAGGGACAGAGGGCAGTACTTC. It specifies CAARGRRDRGQYF.

The chain is built from TRBV5-6 and TRBJ1-6; D is unresolved. The germline CDR1 and CDR2 sequences are SGHDT and YYEEEE. The CDR3 loop spans 12 amino acids. V lost 0 bases and J lost 10, with 5 bases in between. CDR3: CASSLVDSPLHF. DNA of the CDR3: TGTGCCAGCAGCTTGGTGGACTCACCCCTCCACTTT.

On this clonotype itself: A read error may produce the germline difference seen at one junction end. The chain employs TRBV19 and TRBJ2-2; D might be TRBD2 (6 bases). Per germline, CDR1 LNHDA and CDR2 SQIVND (reference sequence). The CDR3 length is 14 residues. CDR3 loop: CDSILGPNTGGLFF. As DNA, the CDR3 is TGTGACAGTATCTTGGGACCCAACACCGGGGGGCTGTTTTTT.

Ten or more counts support this clonotype. The rearrangement joins TRBV7-2 to TRBJ1-2; 7 nucleotides match TRBD1. In germline, CDR1 is SGHTA, CDR2 FQGNSA. V gave up 0 bases and J gave up 1 base; unmatched junction bases: 17. The CDR3 is 20 residues long. The CDR3 sequence: CASSLARRWAGGVDNYGYTF. The CDR3 DNA sequence: TGTGCCAGCAGCTTAGCGCGTAGGTGGGCAGGGGGTGTAGATAACTATGGCTACACCTTC.

In its sample, this clonotype was seen many times. The chain recombines TRBV5-6 with TRBJ2-7; D possibly uses TRBD1 or TRBD2 (5 bases each). V was clipped by 4 bases and J by 7 bases, with 15 bases between them. Germline V gene sequence: CDR1 SGHDT, CDR2 YYEEEE. This CDR3 is built from 13 residues. The CDR3 region has the DNA TGTGCCAGCAGCCCGGGACCCATGCCGGAGCAGTACTTC. Protein sequence: CASSPGPMPEQYF.

The chain has TRBV11-2 and TRBJ2-7; TRBD1 or TRBD2 may be the D gene (5 bases each). Trimming pared 3 bases from V and 4 bases from J, leaving 13 bases between. The length of the CDR3 is 14 residues. CDR1 and CDR2 (germline): SGHAT, FQNNGV. The chain's CDR3 is CASSFSTGQYEQYF. CDR3 DNA sequence: TGTGCCAGCAGCTTTTCGACGGGGCAATACGAGCAGTACTTC. The full variable domain, with the rest looked up from reference TRBV11-2 and TRBJ2-7, is EAGVAQSPRYKIIEKRQSVAFWCNPISGHATLYWYQQILGQGPKLLIQFQNNGVVDDSQLPKDRFSAERLKGVDSTLKIQPAKLEDSAVYLCASSFSTGQYEQYFGPGTRLTVT.

This clonotype occurred once. This may stem from a read error, because a much larger clone lies one nucleotide away. The genes are TRBV7-2 and TRBJ2-1; D is unclear. Germline loops: CDR1 SGHTA, CDR2 FQGNSA. CDR3 length: 12 amino acids. CDR3 loop: CASSLGTNEQSF. CDR3 coding DNA: TGTGCCAGCAGCTTGGGCACAAATGAGCAGTCCTTC.

The chain couples TRBV6-2 or TRBV6-3 to TRBJ2-1; 10 nucleotides match TRBD2. J lost 6 bases, V lost 2 bases, and 7 bases had no gene match. Germline values: CDR1 MNHEY, CDR2 SVGEGT. This CDR3 contains 16 residues. The CDR3 nucleotides read TGTGCCAGCAGTTACCTCCAGCCTAGCGGGAGCAATGAGCAGTTCTTC. Translated, it gives CASSYLQPSGSNEQFF.

Regarding this clonotype: Given a much more abundant clone one base away, this may be a read error. The chain uses TRBV6-1 and TRBJ2-1; a possible D gene is TRBD2 (6 bases). There are 15 residues in the CDR3. Per germline, CDR1 MNHNS and CDR2 SASEGT. With 5 bases removed from V and 3 bases from J, the gap between germline ends came to 14 bases. CDR3 in amino acids: CASSRPGEGYNEQFF. In DNA, the CDR3 is TGTGCCAGCAGTCGACCGGGGGAAGGCTACAATGAGCAGTTCTTC.

This clonotype was picked up a small number of times. The chain carries TRBV19 and TRBJ2-5; 9 positions agree with TRBD1. The CDR3 has 14 residues. After removal of 6 bases from V and 6 bases from J, the junction contained 8 bases not matched to a gene. The V gene's germline CDR1 is LNHDA and CDR2 SQIVND (reference sequence). As DNA, the CDR3 is TGTGCCAGTAGCAGACAGGGGGGAGGAAAGACCCAGTACTTC. Protein: CASSRQGGGKTQYF. The full variable domain, rest sourced from reference TRBV19 and TRBJ2-5, is DGGITQSPKYLFRKEGQNVTLSCEQNLNHDAMYWYRQDPGQGLRLIYYSQIVNDFQKGDIAEGYSVSREKKESFPLTVTSAQKNPTAFYLCASSRQGGGKTQYFGPGTRLLVL.